The present TCR beta chain was sequenced within a study of blood T cell repertoires in COVID-19. This clone showed up just once. The data were produced by immunoSEQ multiplex PCR, yet TCRdb's version contains in-frame clones alone and is incomplete. The table shows some 40,000 clones, with 80% to 90% occurring only once. V was pared by 2 bases and J by 7 bases, with 5 bases of the junction left unmatched. The CDR3 is 13 residues long. The germline V gene encodes CDR1 SQVTM and CDR2 ANQGSEA. Source material: peripheral blood. This TCR was sampled from a man between 70 and 80 years old with acute or convalescent COVID-19. The gene calls are TRBV29-1 and TRBJ2-4; 7 bases are shared with TRBD1. CDR3 residues: CSVEKGAGNIQYF. The DNA for the CDR3 is TGCAGCGTTGAAAAGGGGGCTGGGAACATTCAGTACTTC.